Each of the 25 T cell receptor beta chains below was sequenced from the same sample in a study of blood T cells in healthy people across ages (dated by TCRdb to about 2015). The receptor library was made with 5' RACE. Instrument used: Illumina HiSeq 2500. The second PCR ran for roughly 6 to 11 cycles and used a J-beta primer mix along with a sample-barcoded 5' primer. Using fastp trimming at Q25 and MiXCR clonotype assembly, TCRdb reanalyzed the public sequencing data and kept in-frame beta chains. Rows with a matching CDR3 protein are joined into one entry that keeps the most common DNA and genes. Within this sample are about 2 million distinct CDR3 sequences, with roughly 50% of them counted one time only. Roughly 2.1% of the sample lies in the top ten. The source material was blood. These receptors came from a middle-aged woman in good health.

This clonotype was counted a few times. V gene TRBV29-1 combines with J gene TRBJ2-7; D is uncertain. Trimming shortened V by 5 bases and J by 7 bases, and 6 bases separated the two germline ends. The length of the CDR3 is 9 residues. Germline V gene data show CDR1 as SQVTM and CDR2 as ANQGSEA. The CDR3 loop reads CSVQDEQYF. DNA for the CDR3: TGCAGCGTTCAGGATGAGCAGTACTTC.

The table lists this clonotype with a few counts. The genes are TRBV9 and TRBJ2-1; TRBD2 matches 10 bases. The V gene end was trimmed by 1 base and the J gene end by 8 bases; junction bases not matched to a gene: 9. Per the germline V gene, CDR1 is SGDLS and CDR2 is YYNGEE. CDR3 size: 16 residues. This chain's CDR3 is CASSVTPGTSADEQFF. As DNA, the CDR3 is TGTGCCAGCAGCGTAACCCCCGGGACTAGCGCCGATGAGCAGTTCTTC.

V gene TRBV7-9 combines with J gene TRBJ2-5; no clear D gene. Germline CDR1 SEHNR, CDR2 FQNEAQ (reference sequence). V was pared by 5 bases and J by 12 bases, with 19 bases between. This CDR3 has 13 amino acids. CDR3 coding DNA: TGTGCCAGCAGCCCACGAACCTCGACAAGTGAGTACTTC. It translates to CASSPRTSTSEYF. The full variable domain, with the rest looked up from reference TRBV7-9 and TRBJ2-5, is DTGVSQNPRHKITKRGQNVTFRCDPISEHNRLYWYRQTLGQGPEFLTYFQNEAQLEKSRLLSDRFSAERPKGSFSTLEIQRTEQGDSAMYLCASSPRTSTSEYFGPGTRLLVL.

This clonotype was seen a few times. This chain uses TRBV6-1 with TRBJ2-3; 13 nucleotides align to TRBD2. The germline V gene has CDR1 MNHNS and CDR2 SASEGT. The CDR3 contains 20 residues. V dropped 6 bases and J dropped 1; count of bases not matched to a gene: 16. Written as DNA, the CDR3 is TGTGCCAGCAGACTATGGACTAGCGGGGGCTTAACACGGGGCACAGATACGCAGTATTTT. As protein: CASRLWTSGGLTRGTDTQYF.

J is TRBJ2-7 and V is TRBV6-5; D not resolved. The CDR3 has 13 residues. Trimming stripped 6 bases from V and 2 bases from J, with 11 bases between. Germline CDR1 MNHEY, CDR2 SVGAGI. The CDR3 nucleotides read TGTGCCAGCAGCCAAGGTAATGCCTACGAGCAGTACTTC. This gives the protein CASSQGNAYEQYF.

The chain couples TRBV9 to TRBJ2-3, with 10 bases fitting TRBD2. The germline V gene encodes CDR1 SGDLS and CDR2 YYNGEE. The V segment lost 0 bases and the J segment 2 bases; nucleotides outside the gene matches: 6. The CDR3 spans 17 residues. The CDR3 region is CASSVAPSGGLTDTQYF. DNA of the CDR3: TGTGCCAGCAGCGTAGCGCCTAGCGGGGGACTCACAGATACGCAGTATTTT.

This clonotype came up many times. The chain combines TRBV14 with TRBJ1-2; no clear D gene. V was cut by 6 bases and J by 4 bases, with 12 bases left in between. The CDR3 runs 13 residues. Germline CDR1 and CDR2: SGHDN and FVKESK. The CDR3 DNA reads TGTGCCAGCAGTCCCGGGAGATCCTATGGCTACACCTTC. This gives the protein CASSPGRSYGYTF.

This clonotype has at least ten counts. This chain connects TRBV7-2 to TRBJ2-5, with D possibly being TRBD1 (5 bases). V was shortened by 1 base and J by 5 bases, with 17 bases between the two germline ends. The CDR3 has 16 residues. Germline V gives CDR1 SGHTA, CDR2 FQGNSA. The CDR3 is CASSLESTVVRETQYF. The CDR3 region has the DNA TGTGCCAGCAGCTTAGAGTCGACAGTGGTGCGGGAGACCCAGTACTTC.

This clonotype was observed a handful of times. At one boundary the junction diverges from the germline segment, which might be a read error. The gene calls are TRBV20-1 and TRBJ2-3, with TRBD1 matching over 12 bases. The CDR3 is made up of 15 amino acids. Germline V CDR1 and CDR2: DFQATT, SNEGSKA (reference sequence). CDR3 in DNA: TGCAGTGCAAGAGATAGGGGACAGGGGGCGAATACGCAGTATTTT. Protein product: CSARDRGQGANTQYF.

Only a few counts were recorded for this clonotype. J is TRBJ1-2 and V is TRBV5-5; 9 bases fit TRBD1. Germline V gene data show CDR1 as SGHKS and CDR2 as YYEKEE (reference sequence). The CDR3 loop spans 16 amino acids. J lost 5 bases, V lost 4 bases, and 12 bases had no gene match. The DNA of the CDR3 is TGTGCCAGCAGCCCTTACTCCGCCGGACAGGGGTATGGCTACACCTTC. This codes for CASSPYSAGQGYGYTF.

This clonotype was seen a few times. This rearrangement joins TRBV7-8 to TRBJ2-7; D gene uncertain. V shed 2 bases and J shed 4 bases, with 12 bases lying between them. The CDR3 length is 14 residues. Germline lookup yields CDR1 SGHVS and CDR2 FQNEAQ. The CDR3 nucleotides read TGTGCCAGCAGCTTATCATCCTCGGGTTACGAGCAGTACTTC. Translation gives CASSLSSSGYEQYF.

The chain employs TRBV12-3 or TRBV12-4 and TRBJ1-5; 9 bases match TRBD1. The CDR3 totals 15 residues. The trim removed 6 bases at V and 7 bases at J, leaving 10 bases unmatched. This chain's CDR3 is CASSGTGSWGQPQHF. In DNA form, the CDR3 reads TGTGCCAGCAGCGGGACAGGGTCTTGGGGACAGCCCCAGCATTTT.

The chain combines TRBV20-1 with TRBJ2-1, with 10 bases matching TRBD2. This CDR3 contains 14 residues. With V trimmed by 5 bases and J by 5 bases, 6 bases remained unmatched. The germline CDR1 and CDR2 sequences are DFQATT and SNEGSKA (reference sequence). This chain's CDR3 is CSAQKAGGHNEQFF. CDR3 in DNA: TGCAGTGCTCAGAAAGCGGGGGGGCACAATGAGCAGTTCTTC.

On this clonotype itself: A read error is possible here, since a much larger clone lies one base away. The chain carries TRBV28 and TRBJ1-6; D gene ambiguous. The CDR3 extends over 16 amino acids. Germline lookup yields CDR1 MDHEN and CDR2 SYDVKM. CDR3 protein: CASGLAEEVLRSPLHF. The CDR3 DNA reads TGTGCCAGCGGTTTGGCGGAGGAGGTTCTGCGATCACCCCTCCACTTT.

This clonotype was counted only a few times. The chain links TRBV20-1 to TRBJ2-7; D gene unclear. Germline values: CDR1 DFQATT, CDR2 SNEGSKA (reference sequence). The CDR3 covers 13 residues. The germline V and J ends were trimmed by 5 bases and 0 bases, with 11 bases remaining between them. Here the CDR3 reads CSADLRSSYEQYF. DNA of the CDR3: TGCAGTGCTGACCTGAGGAGCTCCTACGAGCAGTACTTC.

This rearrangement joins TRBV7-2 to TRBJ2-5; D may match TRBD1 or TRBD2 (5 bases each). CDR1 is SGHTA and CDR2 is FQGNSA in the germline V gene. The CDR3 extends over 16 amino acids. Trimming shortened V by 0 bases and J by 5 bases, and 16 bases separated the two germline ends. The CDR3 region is CASSLAGAGRGETQYF. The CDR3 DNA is TGTGCCAGCAGCTTAGCGGGTGCAGGGCGAGGGGAGACCCAGTACTTC. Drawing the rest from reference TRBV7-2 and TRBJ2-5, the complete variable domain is GAGVSQSPSNKVTEKGKDVELRCDPISGHTALYWYRQSLGQGLEFLIYFQGNSAPDKSGLPSDRFSAERTGGSVSTLTIQRTQQEDSAVYLCASSLAGAGRGETQYFGPGTRLLVL.

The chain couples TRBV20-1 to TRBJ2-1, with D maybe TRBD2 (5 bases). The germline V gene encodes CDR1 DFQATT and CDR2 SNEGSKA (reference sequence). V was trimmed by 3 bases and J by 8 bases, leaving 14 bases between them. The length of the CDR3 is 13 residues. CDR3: CSASRTPRDEQFF. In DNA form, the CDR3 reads TGCAGTGCTAGCCGGACGCCGAGGGATGAGCAGTTCTTC.

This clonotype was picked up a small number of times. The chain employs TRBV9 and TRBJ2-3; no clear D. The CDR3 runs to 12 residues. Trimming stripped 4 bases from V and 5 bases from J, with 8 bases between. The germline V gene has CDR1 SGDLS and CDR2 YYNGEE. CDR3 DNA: TGTGCCAGCAGCCCTGACATAGATACGCAGTATTTT. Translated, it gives CASSPDIDTQYF.

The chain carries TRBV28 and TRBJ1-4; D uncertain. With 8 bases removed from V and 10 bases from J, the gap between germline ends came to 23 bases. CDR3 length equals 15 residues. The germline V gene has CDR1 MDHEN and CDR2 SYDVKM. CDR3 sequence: CASVPAQGLRGKLFF. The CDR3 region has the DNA TGTGCCAGCGTCCCCGCCCAAGGGCTCCGGGGAAAACTGTTTTTT.

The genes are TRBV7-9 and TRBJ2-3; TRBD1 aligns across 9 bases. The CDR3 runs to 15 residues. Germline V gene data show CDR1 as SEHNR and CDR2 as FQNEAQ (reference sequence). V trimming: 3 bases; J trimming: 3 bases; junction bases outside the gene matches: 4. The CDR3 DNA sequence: TGTGCCAGCAGCTTCCCGGACAGGGGAACAGATACGCAGTATTTT. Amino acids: CASSFPDRGTDTQYF.

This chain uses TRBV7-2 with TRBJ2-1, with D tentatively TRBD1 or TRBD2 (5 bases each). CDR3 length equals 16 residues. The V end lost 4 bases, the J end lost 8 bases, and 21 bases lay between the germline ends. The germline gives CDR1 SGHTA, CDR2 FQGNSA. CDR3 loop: CASSYGAPGPGDEQFF. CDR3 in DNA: TGTGCCAGCAGCTACGGGGCCCCCGGACCTGGCGATGAGCAGTTCTTC.

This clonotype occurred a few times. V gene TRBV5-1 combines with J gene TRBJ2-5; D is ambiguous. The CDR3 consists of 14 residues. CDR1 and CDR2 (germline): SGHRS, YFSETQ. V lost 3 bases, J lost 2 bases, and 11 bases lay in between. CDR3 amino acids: CASSSGISQETQYF. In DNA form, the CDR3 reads TGCGCCAGCAGCTCCGGCATTTCGCAAGAGACCCAGTACTTC.

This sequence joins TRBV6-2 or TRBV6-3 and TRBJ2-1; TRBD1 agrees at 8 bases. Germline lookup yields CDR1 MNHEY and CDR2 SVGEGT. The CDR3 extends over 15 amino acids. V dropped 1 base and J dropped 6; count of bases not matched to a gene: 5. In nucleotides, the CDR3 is TGTGCCAGCAGTTACTTGGACAGGGTGGGCAATGAGCAGTTCTTC. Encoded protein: CASSYLDRVGNEQFF.

CDR3 in DNA: TGTGCCAGCAGCGCTTGGACTACCTACACAGATACGCAGTATTTT. It yields the protein CASSAWTTYTDTQYF. The V and J genes are TRBV9 and TRBJ2-3, with a weak D call TRBD2 (6 bases). This CDR3 contains 15 residues. CDR1 is SGDLS and CDR2 is YYNGEE in the germline V gene. V was pared by 3 bases and J by 2 bases, with 13 bases between.

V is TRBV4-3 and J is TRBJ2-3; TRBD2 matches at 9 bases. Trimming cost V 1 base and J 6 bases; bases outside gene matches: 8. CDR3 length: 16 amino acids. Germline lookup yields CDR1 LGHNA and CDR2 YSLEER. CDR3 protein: CASSQAGLSGGDTQYF. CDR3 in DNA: TGCGCCAGCAGCCAAGCTGGTTTAAGCGGGGGGGATACGCAGTATTTT.